Each of the 23 T cell receptor beta chains below was sequenced from the same sample in a study of CD8 T cells in Susac syndrome. RNA, at about 0.45 to 1 ug, was reverse transcribed with random hexamers. MiXCR, applied by TCRdb to the immunoSEQ multiplex PCR reads, yields one record per CDR3 protein. In the table there are 71,000 or so distinct CDR3 sequences, 96% of which are singletons. The sequencing sample was made of CD4+ T cells from PBMCs. These receptor sequences come from a human donor with multiple sclerosis.

The gene calls are TRBV5-6 and TRBJ1-3; 9 bases fit TRBD1. CDR1 is SGHDT, CDR2 YYEEEE, per germline. V dropped 5 bases and J dropped 5; count of bases not matched to a gene: 5. The CDR3 covers 14 residues. CDR3 sequence (DNA): TGTGCCAGCAGACGGGGACAGGGTAGAAACACCATATATTTT. Protein sequence: CASRRGQGRNTIYF.

As DNA, the CDR3 is TGTGCCAGCAGCCCCGGTTCGTATCAGCCCCAGCATTTT. It is translated as CASSPGSYQPQHF. The chain has TRBV7-9 and TRBJ1-5, with no clear D. The CDR3 is made up of 13 amino acids. Germline V CDR1 and CDR2: SEHNR, FQNEAQ (reference sequence). The ends were cut back, 5 bases at V and 5 bases at J, with 10 bases in the middle.

The chain carries TRBV11-1 and TRBJ2-7, with TRBD2 identical over 15 bases. V shed 5 bases and J 0 bases; nucleotides not matched to a gene: 2. The CDR3 totals 16 residues. The germline gives CDR1 SGHAT, CDR2 FQDESV (reference sequence). The DNA of the CDR3 is TGTGCCAGCAGCCCGGGACTAGCGGGGGGCTCCTACGAGCAGTACTTC. Protein: CASSPGLAGGSYEQYF. Together with reference TRBV11-1 and TRBJ2-7, the CDR3 gives the full variable domain: EAEVAQSPRYKITEKSQAVAFWCDPISGHATLYWYRQILGQGPELLVQFQDESVVDDSQLPKDRFSAERLKGVDSTLKIQPAELGDSAMYLCASSPGLAGGSYEQYFGPGTRLTVT.

The chain uses TRBV4-1 and TRBJ2-7; D is possibly TRBD1 or TRBD2 (5 bases each). Germline values: CDR1 MGHRA, CDR2 YSYEKL. The CDR3 length is 16 residues. V lost 1 base, J lost 1 base, and 14 bases lay in between. CDR3 sequence: CASSQVPAWGSYEQYF. CDR3 nucleotides: TGCGCCAGCAGCCAAGTTCCCGCTTGGGGGTCCTACGAGCAGTACTTC.

This clonotype was seen a few times. V and J are TRBV20-1 and TRBJ2-3; D gene unclear. This CDR3 has 15 amino acids. In germline, CDR1 is DFQATT, CDR2 SNEGSKA (reference sequence). V was shortened by 0 bases and J by 2 bases, with 12 bases between the two germline ends. CDR3 nucleotide sequence: TGCAGTGCTAGAGATGCCAGCCGCCCCACAGATACGCAGTATTTT. Amino acid sequence: CSARDASRPTDTQYF.

This clonotype was observed a few times. The chain employs TRBV29-1 and TRBJ1-1; 8 bases match TRBD1. Germline CDR1 SQVTM, CDR2 ANQGSEA. CDR3 length equals 12 residues. V dropped 4 bases and J dropped 6; count of bases not matched to a gene: 4. The CDR3 sequence is CSVAPTGAEAFF. The CDR3 DNA reads as TGCAGCGTTGCTCCGACAGGGGCTGAAGCTTTCTTT.

The V call is TRBV5-1, the J call TRBJ2-7, with D perhaps matching TRBD1 (6 bases). Germline CDR1 SGHRS, CDR2 YFSETQ. The CDR3 extends over 17 amino acids. Deletions cut 1 base from V and 2 bases from J, with 19 bases between. The CDR3 protein is CASSLLSPGQSPYEQYF. The CDR3 DNA reads TGCGCCAGCAGCTTGCTATCACCGGGACAATCCCCCTACGAGCAGTACTTC. The full variable domain, rest sourced from reference TRBV5-1 and TRBJ2-7, is KAGVTQTPRYLIKTRGQQVTLSCSPISGHRSVSWYQQTPGQGLQFLFEYFSETQRNKGNFPGRFSGRQFSNSRSEMNVSTLELGDSALYLCASSLLSPGQSPYEQYFGPGTRLTVT.

V is TRBV5-1 and J is TRBJ2-6; TRBD1 matches at 7 bases. CDR1 and CDR2 from the germline V gene are SGHRS and YFSETQ. The J segment lost 0 bases and the V segment lost 4 bases, leaving 4 bases of the junction unmatched. The CDR3 runs to 16 residues. CDR3 protein: CASSRDSSSGANVLTF. Here the CDR3 DNA reads TGCGCCAGCAGCCGGGACAGCAGCTCTGGGGCCAACGTCCTGACTTTC.

This clonotype was picked up one time. V and J are TRBV7-2 and TRBJ2-1, with a tentative D call TRBD2 (6 bases). V lost 8 bases and J 9 bases, leaving 20 bases between the germline ends. This CDR3 is 14 amino acids long. From germline, CDR1 is SGHTA and CDR2 FQGNSA. The DNA of the CDR3 is TGTGCCAGCCGCGGCTTGCGGGGTGCTGGTGAGCAGTTCTTC. It encodes CASRGLRGAGEQFF.

The chain links TRBV6-2 or TRBV6-3 to TRBJ2-1; 9 nucleotides line up with TRBD2. V trimming: 1 base; J trimming: 14 bases; junction bases outside the gene matches: 9. Germline assignment: CDR1 MNHEY and CDR2 SVGEGT. The CDR3 contains 14 residues. This CDR3 reads CASSYFSRGGLEFF. In DNA form, the CDR3 reads TGTGCCAGCAGTTACTTCTCGCGGGGGGGCTTAGAGTTCTTC.

This chain uses TRBV9 with TRBJ1-5; the D is unclear. Between the trimmed V and J ends, which lost 4 bases and 5 bases, there was a span of 10 bases. Germline lookup yields CDR1 SGDLS and CDR2 YYNGEE. This CDR3 is built from 13 residues. CDR3 bases: TGTGCCAGCAGCCCTTCTACCCATCAGCCCCAGCATTTT. Amino acid sequence: CASSPSTHQPQHF.

In regard to this clonotype: An end of the junction differs from the germline gene, which may be a read error. The gene calls are TRBV12-3 or TRBV12-4 and TRBJ2-7; D gene uncertain. The CDR3 length is 12 residues. For the CDR3, the DNA is TGTGCCAGCAGTCCCGGCGGCTACGAGCAGTATTTC. This encodes CASSPGGYEQYF.

In DNA form, the CDR3 reads TGTGCCAGCAGCTTAGTTGAATCCAGGACTTTCTTT. Protein product: CASSLVESRTFF. V gene TRBV7-9 combines with J gene TRBJ1-1; D remains ambiguous. The CDR3 has 12 residues. CDR1 is SEHNR, CDR2 FQNEAQ, per germline (reference sequence). Trimming stripped 1 base from V and 12 bases from J, with 12 bases between.

V usage is TRBV5-4 and J usage is TRBJ2-3; D unresolved. The CDR3 runs to 18 residues. V was shortened by 0 bases and J by 0 bases, with 17 bases between the two germline ends. The germline gives CDR1 SGHNT, CDR2 YYREEE (reference sequence). This CDR3 reads CASSLGVAGLDSTDTQYF. As DNA, the CDR3 is TGTGCCAGCAGCTTGGGTGTCGCAGGTCTAGATAGCACAGATACGCAGTATTTT.

The rearrangement joins TRBV4-2 to TRBJ2-2; the match to TRBD1 covers 7 bases. Germline CDR1 LGHNA, CDR2 YNFKEQ. After removal of 3 bases from V and 7 bases from J, the junction contained 11 bases not matched to a gene. The length of the CDR3 is 16 residues. The DNA of the CDR3 is TGTGCCAGCAGCCAGCGACAGGGTCAATCGGGCGGGGAGCTGTTTTTT. Encoded protein: CASSQRQGQSGGELFF.

This clonotype was detected only once. The chain joins TRBV3-1 to TRBJ1-5; D not certain. The ends were cut back, 1 base at V and 2 bases at J, with 6 bases in the middle. The CDR3 totals 14 residues. Germline CDR1 and CDR2: LGHDT and YNNKEL (reference sequence). The CDR3 coding sequence is TGTGCCAGCAGCCAAGGAGCGGGCAATCAGCCCCAGCATTTT. Translating gives CASSQGAGNQPQHF.

This chain links TRBV9 with TRBJ1-3; 7 bases align to TRBD1. The CDR3 is made up of 17 amino acids. Per germline, CDR1 SGDLS and CDR2 YYNGEE. The V gene end was trimmed by 1 base and the J gene end by 0 bases; junction bases not matched to a gene: 7. DNA for the CDR3: TGTGCCAGCAGCGTACGGGGACAGTCCTTCTCTGGAAACACCATATATTTT. Amino acid sequence: CASSVRGQSFSGNTIYF.

V gene TRBV5-1 combines with J gene TRBJ2-1; D is perhaps TRBD1 or TRBD2 (6 bases each). The CDR3 contains 15 residues. From germline, CDR1 is SGHRS and CDR2 YFSETQ. Deletions cut 4 bases from V and 6 bases from J, with 17 bases between. CDR3 nucleotides: TGCGCCAGCAGCCCGGGGGTAGGCAGGGGCAATGAGCAGTTCTTC. As protein: CASSPGVGRGNEQFF.

The rearrangement links TRBV5-4 to TRBJ2-7, with D uncertain. CDR1 and CDR2 (germline): SGHNT, YYREEE (reference sequence). V was pared by 0 bases and J by 2 bases, with 6 bases between. This CDR3 spans 13 amino acids. CDR3 loop: CASSLETAYEQYF. In DNA form, the CDR3 reads TGTGCCAGCAGCTTGGAAACAGCCTACGAGCAGTACTTC. Using reference TRBV5-4 and TRBJ2-7 for the parts outside the CDR3, the full variable domain is ETGVTQSPTHLIKTRGQQVTLRCSSQSGHNTVSWYQQALGQGPQFIFQYYREEENGRGNFPPRFSGLQFPNYSSELNVNALELDDSALYLCASSLETAYEQYFGPGTRLTVT.

The genes are TRBV28 and TRBJ1-4; D call uncertain. V dropped 4 bases and J dropped 8 bases, with 26 bases sitting between them. The CDR3 sequence is 18 residues long. Germline CDR1 reads MDHEN; CDR2 reads SYDVKM. The CDR3 reads CASSSSHRVPPVKEKLFF. CDR3 in DNA: TGTGCCAGCAGTTCGTCACATCGGGTTCCCCCCGTAAAGGAAAAACTGTTTTTT. Together with reference TRBV28 and TRBJ1-4, the CDR3 gives the full variable domain: DVKVTQSSRYLVKRTGEKVFLECVQDMDHENMFWYRQDPGLGLRLIYFSYDVKMKEKGDIPEGYSVSREKKERFSLILESASTNQTSMYLCASSSSHRVPPVKEKLFFGSGTQLSVL.

The chain has TRBV4-3 and TRBJ2-2; the match to TRBD1 covers 7 bases. J gave up 3 bases and V 4 bases, and 5 bases lay outside the gene matches. This CDR3 contains 15 residues. From germline, CDR1 is LGHNA and CDR2 YSLEER. The CDR3 nucleotides read TGCGCCAGCAGCCCCCGGACAGGCGACACCGGGGAGCTGTTTTTT. This codes for CASSPRTGDTGELFF.

The chain carries TRBV15 and TRBJ2-5; D not certain. Trimming shortened V by 0 bases and J by 3 bases, and 5 bases separated the two germline ends. Germline CDR1 reads LNHNV; CDR2 reads YYDKDF (reference sequence). The CDR3 spans 13 residues. The CDR3 reads CATSRDREETQYF. CDR3 nucleotide sequence: TGTGCCACCAGCAGAGATCGAGAAGAGACCCAGTACTTC.

The rearrangement links TRBV3-1 to TRBJ2-7; D perhaps matches TRBD2 (6 bases). V lost 4 bases and J 5 bases, leaving 12 bases between the germline ends. The CDR3 length is 13 residues. Germline CDR1 LGHDT, CDR2 YNNKEL (reference sequence). CDR3 coding DNA: TGTGCCAGCAGCCCGTCGGGAGTGGACGAGCAGTACTTC. It translates to CASSPSGVDEQYF.